This TCR beta chain was documented in a study of T cell responses to AZD1222 COVID-19 vaccine. This CDR3 is built from 15 residues. With 2 bases clipped from V and 4 bases from J, the junction kept 7 bases outside the gene matches. Germline V gene lookup returns CDR1 MNHEY and CDR2 SVGAGI. Study-level results: Researchers report vaccine-associated CD4 TCRs spanning spike, with dominance at 160-218 and 743-854. Clonal diversity was possibly underestimated, and the donors were mostly white British, with more females. Spike-specific TCR breadth and depth went up after people got two AZD1222 doses. Sampling that yielded the repertoires occurred only after the peak T cell response.

TCRdb's table, derived via immunoSEQ multiplex PCR, lists solely in-frame clones and lacks some. The top ten clones hold approximately 4% of a sample with 180,000 or so clones, 75% to 90% of them seen once. Comment on this clone: Its antigen remains unidentified.

The chain has TRBV6-5 and TRBJ2-7; 8 positions match TRBD1. The material was peripheral blood, obtained 28 days after the second dose of the MenACWY control vaccine. The clonotype originates from an adult who received the MenACWY meningococcal vaccine as a control. The CDR3 loop reads CASSYGGQGTYEQYF. CDR3 DNA: TGTGCCAGCAGTTACGGAGGACAGGGAACATACGAGCAGTACTTC.